Sequencing of this T cell receptor beta chain was carried out in a study of T-cell memory formation after mild COVID-19. Study as a whole: For the most part, TCR clusters were specific to one donor. General study points: Some clones that responded turned up in pre-infection memory, which suggests that cross-reactive memory joined in. CM and EM subsets held most contracting CD4+ clones; EMRA held CD8+ ones.

Constant-segment primers and 5'RACE yielded cDNA libraries for TCR alpha and TCR beta, each carrying sample barcodes and UMIs. A single record per CDR3 protein comes from TCRdb applying MiXCR to the 5' RACE reads. The data contain roughly 240,000 distinct CDR3 sequences, approximately 15% of them singletons. A few counts support this clonotype. Its cognate antigen is unknown. The specimen sequenced was PBMCs or a T cell subset sorted from them (not recorded which). The receptor was isolated from an adult woman who had mild COVID-19 (a few samples of this study predate the infection). Cell type and time point are not known.

CDR3: CASSPRTGGISPLHF. The CDR3 region has the DNA TGTGCCAGCAGCCCACGAACAGGGGGGATTTCACCCCTCCACTTT. The chain links TRBV7-8 to TRBJ1-6; 8 positions match TRBD1. Germline loops: CDR1 SGHVS, CDR2 FQNEAQ. Trimming removed 5 bases from V and 9 bases from J; junction bases left unmatched: 9. CDR3 length: 15 amino acids.